Listed below are T cell receptor beta chains from one sample, sequenced in a study of OX40 agonist ivuxolimab in advanced cancers. Generated by immunoSEQ multiplex PCR, the TCRdb table keeps only in-frame clones and is missing some. The sample includes 68,000 or so clones, about 83% of them seen just once. Sequenced here: CD4+ or CD8+ T cells sorted from blood, sampled in a trial of the OX40 agonist ivuxolimab. These receptors were obtained from an adult with an advanced solid tumor such as melanoma, head and neck, liver or kidney cancer. CDR3s include the opening cysteine and the closing phenylalanine or tryptophan.

J,V,CDR3
TRBJ2-7,TRBV18,CASSQSGQGREQYF
TRBJ2-7,TRBV5-1,CASSLGLTGRRAYEQYF
TRBJ2-2,TRBV25-1,CASRTGGANTGELFF
TRBJ1-5,TRBV28,CASTGTGVTNQPQHF
TRBJ2-5,TRBV7-9,CASSLSTGGKRETQYF
TRBJ2-5,TRBV11-2,CASSLADVRGGETQYF
TRBJ1-1,TRBV4-1,CASSQAPTGRTEAFF
TRBJ2-3,TRBV7-7,CASSHRGGGMADTQYF
TRBJ2-7,TRBV7-8,CASSLVHEQYF
TRBJ1-2,TRBV7-9,CASSVRDRNGYTF
TRBJ2-7,TRBV6-1,CASKAGSHEQYF
TRBJ2-7,TRBV1,CTSSLITLRGYEQYF
TRBJ2-3,TRBV19,CASLPRGQGTDTQYF
TRBJ1-5,TRBV18,CASSRPGQENQPQHF
TRBJ2-5,TRBV7-7,CASSSNRGGETQYF
TRBJ1-2,TRBV7-9,CASSLRGFDGYTF
TRBJ2-5,TRBV18,CASSRGTGDGETQYF
TRBJ1-4,TRBV5-1,CASSSARDSIGEKLFF
TRBJ1-2,TRBV9,CASSVEAGSHYGYTF
TRBJ1-5,TRBV6-5,CASSPTGRSNQPQHF
TRBJ2-5,TRBV28,CASSLYWGGETQYF
TRBJ1-1,TRBV14,CASSQETRGAEAFF
TRBJ2-3,TRBV7-2,CASSLASVRASGDTQYF
TRBJ1-1,TRBV5-1,CASRRDTEAFF
TRBJ2-7,TRBV7-2,CASSLGTSYHEQYF
TRBJ1-6,TRBV7-9,CASSWNRDSPLHF
TRBJ1-4,TRBV2,CASSGTIYNEKLFF
TRBJ1-3,TRBV5-8,CASKCVGGNDTGNTIYF
TRBJ2-3,TRBV5-6,CASRGPAQMDTQYF
TRBJ2-1,TRBV5-1,CASSLALAGGRRNEQFF
TRBJ2-7,TRBV5-1,CASSLMGQGSYEQYF
TRBJ2-1,TRBV2,CASSEAGGSSYNEQFF
TRBJ1-4,TRBV15,CATSWINEKLFF